Listed here is a single T cell receptor beta chain. This specimen belongs to a study of CD8+ T cells in alopecia areata. Sample treatment: oral pan-JAK inhibitor, 5-10 mg twice daily. Following extraction, RNA underwent reverse transcription to cDNA, which served as the sequencing template. Using immunoSEQ multiplex PCR, the repertoire was profiled, and TCRdb retains in-frame clones only, with some absent. The data contain 140,000 to 150,000 clones, roughly 54% of them singletons. The TCR comes from a human donor with alopecia areata. Sample: CD8+ T cells sorted from blood, taken at week 4, from a patient treated with tofacitinib.

CDR3 in amino acids: CSVERGEQYF. CDR3 DNA sequence: TGCAGCGTCGAAAGGGGAGAGCAGTACTTC. The rearrangement joins TRBV29-1 to TRBJ2-5; either TRBD1 or TRBD2 may fit D (5 bases each). Germline V lookup: CDR1 SQVTM, CDR2 ANQGSEA. The V and J ends lost 6 bases and 11 bases respectively, with 13 bases between them. CDR3 length: 10 amino acids.